Shown below are 20 T cell receptor beta chains from a single sample sequenced in a study of T cells expressing NK-cell markers. Reprocessing the 5' RACE reads, TCRdb reports a single entry for every CDR3 protein and omits DNA. The table for this sample gives some 120,000 distinct CDR3 sequences. The sample was blood T cells: a sorted CD56 or NKG2C T cell subset, CD4+ or CD8+ T cells, or bulk PBMC T cells (not recorded which). The receptors derive from a woman aged 18 to 75 in good health.

The chain couples TRBV10-3 to TRBJ2-5; the D call from TCRdb, TRBD2, cannot be confirmed without DNA. There are 15 residues in the CDR3. Per germline, CDR1 ENHRY and CDR2 SYGVKD. Here the CDR3 reads CAISVQRGMIETQYF.

The chain is built from TRBV7-9 and TRBJ2-7. The CDR3 length is 15 residues. Germline lookup yields CDR1 SEHNR and CDR2 FQNEAQ (reference sequence). The CDR3 loop reads CASSPRWGYGYEQYF.

The CDR3 region is CSARFSQGFLSNQPQHF. V usage is TRBV20-1 and J usage is TRBJ1-5; there is no DNA to check the TCRdb D call of TRBD1. The CDR3 runs 17 residues. The germline gives CDR1 DFQATT, CDR2 SNEGSKA (reference sequence).

The rearrangement uses TRBV28 and TRBJ2-2; TCRdb proposes TRBD1, but this gene call is untestable without DNA. This CDR3 spans 13 amino acids. The germline V gene has CDR1 MDHEN and CDR2 SYDVKM. This chain's CDR3 is CASSSKGSGELFF.

V is TRBV29-1 and J is TRBJ2-7. This CDR3 comprises 12 residues. Looked up from germline, CDR1 is SQVTM and CDR2 is ANQGSEA. Here the CDR3 reads CSVDLNSYEQYF.

The V gene is TRBV12-3 or TRBV12-4, the J gene TRBJ2-2; the TRBD2 assignment by TCRdb is unverifiable without DNA. This CDR3 contains 16 residues. CDR3 residues: CASSPGVAGTTGELFF.

The chain employs TRBV12-3 or TRBV12-4 and TRBJ2-4; TCRdb designates TRBD1, a call that cannot be tested without DNA. This CDR3 spans 14 amino acids. CDR3 in amino acids: CASTRTGGENIQYF.

This rearrangement joins TRBV6-1 to TRBJ2-5; TCRdb indicates TRBD1, and absent DNA this call remains unverified. Germline-derived CDR1 and CDR2 are MNHNS and SASEGT. This CDR3 has 14 amino acids. CDR3 loop: CASAPWTGSETQYF.

The chain couples TRBV29-1 to TRBJ2-4; no DNA is available, so the TRBD1 call from TCRdb remains unchecked. Germline CDR1 and CDR2: SQVTM and ANQGSEA. This CDR3 spans 13 amino acids. The CDR3 spells CSDRGLAQNIQYF.

The chain is built from TRBV12-3 or TRBV12-4 and TRBJ2-3; absent DNA, TCRdb's TRBD1 call cannot be checked. This CDR3 is built from 14 residues. CDR3 region: CASSPGGGGSTQYF.

The chain has TRBV20-1 and TRBJ2-2; the TCRdb D gene call, TRBD1, has no DNA to confirm it. The CDR3 length is 13 residues. Germline V lookup: CDR1 DFQATT, CDR2 SNEGSKA (reference sequence). CDR3 protein: CSARAGVGGELFF.

This CDR3 is CSARSDRAYEQYF. The rearrangement links TRBV20-1 to TRBJ2-7; without DNA, the TCRdb call of TRBD1 cannot be checked. The length of the CDR3 is 13 residues. The germline gives CDR1 DFQATT, CDR2 SNEGSKA (reference sequence).

The chain joins TRBV12-3 or TRBV12-4 to TRBJ2-2. This CDR3 region has 14 residues. CDR3 loop: CASSFSGHTGELFF.

This chain joins TRBV3-1 and TRBJ2-7; TCRdb calls TRBD2, which cannot be checked without DNA. The CDR3 length is 14 residues. Per the germline V gene, CDR1 is LGHDT and CDR2 is YNNKEL (reference sequence). The CDR3 protein is CASSQGGDLEEQYF.

The CDR3 protein is CSAPSPGLAGATPSTDTQYF. This chain joins TRBV20-1 and TRBJ2-3; TCRdb gives TRBD2 as the D gene, but with no DNA this cannot be confirmed. This CDR3 spans 20 amino acids. The germline CDR1 and CDR2 sequences are DFQATT and SNEGSKA (reference sequence).

The V call is TRBV11-2, the J call TRBJ1-2; TCRdb reports TRBD1, a call that lacks DNA to check it against. The CDR3 has 15 amino acids. Germline assignment: CDR1 SGHAT and CDR2 FQNNGV. The chain's CDR3 is CASSLETGGLRGYTF.

This chain links TRBV6-5 with TRBJ2-2; TCRdb outputs TRBD1, but without DNA this stays unchecked. Germline values: CDR1 MNHEY, CDR2 SVGAGI. There are 16 residues in the CDR3. CDR3 amino acids: CASSFPQGARAGELFF.

The V call is TRBV5-8, the J call TRBJ1-2. The CDR3 length is 13 residues. CDR1 SGHTS and CDR2 YDEGEE come from the germline V gene. CDR3 region: CASSLDFSYGYTF.

The chain recombines TRBV7-3 with TRBJ2-3. The CDR3 has 13 amino acids. Germline CDR1 is SGHTA and CDR2 is FQGTGA. CDR3 sequence reads: CASSPQGTDTQYF.

CDR3 sequence: CASSTEPLGGYNSTDTQYF. The chain is built from TRBV7-3 and TRBJ2-3; the TRBD1 assignment by TCRdb is unverifiable without DNA. The CDR3 is 19 residues long. Germline assignment: CDR1 SGHTA and CDR2 FQGTGA. The whole variable domain, filled in from reference TRBV7-3 and TRBJ2-3, reads GAGVSQTPSNKVTEKGKYVELRCDPISGHTALYWYRQSLGQGPEFLIYFQGTGAADDSGLPNDRFFAVRPEGSVSTLKIQRTERGDSAVYLCASSTEPLGGYNSTDTQYFGPGTRLTVL.